This TCR beta chain was observed in a study of blood T cells in healthy people across ages. Overall study results and limits: Researchers said unsorted PBMCs prevented a conclusive naive versus antigen-experienced comparison. As age increased, TCR beta diversity per million T cells fell in a roughly linear fashion.

In germline, CDR1 is SEHNR, CDR2 FQNEAQ (reference sequence). V dropped 2 bases and J dropped 11 bases, with 21 bases sitting between them. The CDR3 is 15 amino acids. A J-beta primer mix and a sample-barcoded 5' primer were used in a second PCR of about 7 to 12 cycles. Individual samples furnished no less than 2.5 million CDR3-containing paired-end reads apiece. In TCRdb, the 5' RACE reads were re-called with MiXCR into one record per CDR3 protein. The sample lists some 1.5 million distinct CDR3 sequences, roughly 30% occurring once. This clonotype has more than one count but fewer than ten. Its matching antigen is unknown. Peripheral blood, roughly 9.3 milliliters per donor, was collected.

Sample: blood. The chain joins TRBV7-9 to TRBJ1-1, with a possible D match to TRBD1 (5 bases). The TCR sequence derives from a woman between 25 and 40 years old in good health. The CDR3 region has the DNA TGTGCCAGCAGCTTAACCCTCAGGGTCTCCTTCGGTGCTTTCTTT. The encoded protein is CASSLTLRVSFGAFF.